This record looks at one TCR beta chain sequence and its context. The germline V gene has CDR1 MNHNS and CDR2 SASEGT. The V end lost 7 bases, the J end lost 5 bases, and 12 bases lay between the germline ends. CDR3 length: 13 residues. These data belong to a study of shared T cell receptors in the human thymus. Some clones are missing from TCRdb's copy, which holds only in-frame ones; the method was immunoSEQ multiplex PCR. The table shows some 760,000 clones, with 70% to 90% occurring only once. Another study also made use of these data, one on human thymus T cells. That work states: Related research examined unrelated individuals and reported that their thymic repertoires overlapped highly.

The receptor was derived from a girl under three years old with a congenital heart defect. Sequenced input: thymocytes. This chain joins TRBV6-1 and TRBJ1-5, with D possibly TRBD1 on 5 matching bases. The CDR3 reads CASKTVRHQPQHF. The CDR3 DNA reads TGTGCCAGCAAGACAGTCCGACATCAGCCCCAGCATTTT.